The present entry profiles one T cell receptor beta chain with its context. What it binds is unknown. Within the sample, other DNA sequences also encode this same CDR3. These data come from a study of shared clonotypes between healthy human individuals. In the original analysis: ImmunoSEQ yielded junction-only sequences lacking quality scores, so filtering differed. Sequencing was performed with immunoSEQ multiplex PCR; in TCRdb, only in-frame clones are kept and a portion is missing. The V and J calls and clone size were taken over from that table, and D and trimming were inferred from the DNA. This table holds over 2 million clones, just under 95% found once. V was shortened by 4 bases and J by 4 bases, with 11 bases between the two germline ends. The CDR3 runs 13 residues. Germline values: CDR1 MNHNS, CDR2 SASEGT. Study-level results: Having only a few donors restricted how much genetic and exposure-history diversity was captured.

Naive CD45RA+ and memory CD45RA-negative subsets were split from CD4+ cells. The sequenced sample consisted of naive CD4+ T cells from PBMCs. As for subset: CD45RA+ positively selected. This clonotype originated in a man between 18 and 29 years old in good health. Some clones in this sample may be carry-over from other donors' samples. This chain joins TRBV6-1 and TRBJ2-7; possibly TRBD1 for D (6 bases). Here the CDR3 DNA reads TGTGCCAGCAGTGCGAGGACAGCATACGAGCAGTACTTC. This codes for CASSARTAYEQYF.